Below, 21 T cell receptor beta chains from the same sample are listed, as sequenced in a study of shared clonotypes between healthy human individuals (dated by TCRdb to the early 2020s). Library method: the immunoSEQ multiplex PCR assay. Sourced from immuneACCESS, this table was stored by TCRdb with only in-frame sequences that have V and J called. A share of the clones is absent; for the studies checked, an unresolved V gene accounts for under half, and the remainder has no known explanation. The sample yields approximately 1.1 million clones; about four fifths were counted once. The biggest ten clones account for about 0.52% of the sample. Sample: memory CD4+ T cells from PBMCs. According to the study, the label for this sample's cell subset or site signals: CD45RA-negative fraction. The source of these receptors is a man aged 18 to 29 in good health. Some clones in this sample may be carry-over from other donors' samples.

The V and J genes are TRBV5-3 and TRBJ2-6; D unresolved. TRBV5-3 belongs to the ORF category, with a function that is uncertain. V shed 2 bases and J shed 2 bases, with 2 bases lying between them. This CDR3 comprises 13 residues. CDR3 in DNA: TGTGCCAGAAGCTTCCCTGGGGCCAACGTCCTGACTTTC. Translated, it gives CARSFPGANVLTF.

The CDR3 region is CAISESQGHRRQNYGYTF. In nucleotides, the CDR3 is TGTGCCATCAGTGAGTCGCAGGGACACCGGAGGCAGAACTATGGCTACACCTTC. The chain combines TRBV10-3 with TRBJ1-2; tentative D call: TRBD1 (6 bases). The germline V gene has CDR1 ENHRY and CDR2 SYGVKD. This CDR3 has 18 residues. Trimming pared 0 bases from V and 2 bases from J, leaving 19 bases between.

This clone was seen once. The chain carries TRBV28 and TRBJ1-2; 7 positions match TRBD1. Trimming took 10 bases from V and 4 from J; bases not matched to a gene: 9. Germline assignment: CDR1 MDHEN and CDR2 SYDVKM. The CDR3 has 13 residues. CDR3 bases: TGTGCCATAACAAAGGGGGCGGGCTATGGCTACACCTTC. Amino acids: CAITKGAGYGYTF.

This sequence joins TRBV5-1 and TRBJ2-7; weak D call: TRBD2 (5 bases). There are 15 residues in the CDR3. Germline CDR1 reads SGHRS; CDR2 reads YFSETQ. V lost 0 bases, J lost 3 bases, and 13 bases lay in between. This CDR3 is CASSLEFNGIYEQYF. The DNA for the CDR3 is TGCGCCAGCAGCTTGGAATTCAACGGGATCTACGAGCAGTACTTC.

The J gene is TRBJ2-7, the V gene TRBV27, with 9 nucleotides matching TRBD2. The CDR3 is 13 amino acids. With 6 bases clipped from V and 2 bases from J, the junction kept 2 bases outside the gene matches. Germline loops: CDR1 MNHEY, CDR2 SMNVEV (reference sequence). The CDR3 is CASRASGTYEQYF. The CDR3 DNA reads as TGTGCCAGCAGGGCTAGCGGGACCTACGAGCAGTACTTC.

This clone has at least ten counts. Other DNA sequences of this sample code for an identical CDR3. This chain links TRBV5-1 with TRBJ1-4, with D possibly TRBD1 on 6 matching bases. Trimming took 4 bases from V and 0 from J, leaving 10 bases between them. The CDR3 spans 15 residues. Germline values: CDR1 SGHRS, CDR2 YFSETQ. This CDR3 is CASSIGTTTNEKLFF. The DNA of the CDR3 is TGCGCCAGCAGCATCGGGACAACAACTAATGAAAAACTGTTTTTT.

The chain links TRBV2 to TRBJ2-5, with TRBD1 as a possible D gene (5 bases). The CDR3 is 14 residues long. Trimming removed 6 bases from V and 5 bases from J, with 16 bases in between. CDR1 and CDR2 from the germline V gene are SNHLY and FYNNEI. This CDR3 reads CASSALTVPETQYF. The CDR3 nucleotides read TGTGCCAGCAGCGCCTTGACAGTCCCCGAGACCCAGTACTTC.

This clone was seen a handful of times. The rearrangement joins TRBV5-6 to TRBJ1-1, with D possibly matching TRBD1 (5 bases). V lost 4 bases to trimming and J lost 5 bases, with 15 bases between them. Per the germline V gene, CDR1 is SGHDT and CDR2 is YYEEEE. The CDR3 consists of 14 residues. CDR3 residues: CASSPGWFGTEAFF. CDR3 coding DNA: TGTGCCAGCAGCCCAGGGTGGTTTGGGACTGAAGCTTTCTTT.

This clone was seen a few times. DNA for the CDR3: TGTGCCAGCAGCGTAGGGACGGTCGAGCAGTACTTC. Translating gives CASSVGTVEQYF. V and J are TRBV7-2 and TRBJ2-7; D is tentatively TRBD1 or TRBD2 (5 bases each). V dropped 5 bases and J dropped 6 bases, with 11 bases sitting between them. This CDR3 has 12 residues. The V gene's germline CDR1 is SGHTA and CDR2 FQGNSA.

The rearrangement uses TRBV2 and TRBJ2-5, with D possibly matching TRBD2 (6 bases). Trimming cost V 11 bases and J 5 bases, with 15 bases left between them. CDR1 is SNHLY, CDR2 FYNNEI, per germline. The CDR3 covers 12 residues. CDR3 DNA: TGTGCCGGGGGGATGTCGTCGGAGACCCAGTACTTC. Protein product: CAGGMSSETQYF.

The rearrangement uses TRBV4-3 and TRBJ1-2; weak D call: TRBD1 (6 bases). Germline loops: CDR1 LGHNA, CDR2 YSLEER. Trimming cost V 0 bases and J 7 bases, with 12 bases left between them. The CDR3 is made up of 14 amino acids. The CDR3 region is CASSQDQGFVGYTF. The DNA for the CDR3 is TGCGCCAGCAGCCAAGATCAGGGGTTCGTTGGCTACACCTTC.

The CDR3: CASSEVAGAGELFF. CDR3 in DNA: TGTGCCAGCAGTGAAGTAGCGGGGGCTGGGGAGCTGTTTTTT. J is TRBJ2-2 and V is TRBV2, with TRBD2 matching 9 bases. The V and J ends lost 1 base and 8 bases, in that order; junction bases with no gene match: 2. CDR1 and CDR2 from the germline V gene are SNHLY and FYNNEI. The CDR3 extends over 14 amino acids. Using reference TRBV2 and TRBJ2-2 for the parts outside the CDR3, the full variable domain is EPEVTQTPSHQVTQMGQEVILRCVPISNHLYFYWYRQILGQKVEFLVSFYNNEISEKSEIFDDQFSVERPDGSNFTLKIRSTKLEDSAMYFCASSEVAGAGELFFGEGSRLTVL.

The CDR3 DNA follows: TGTGCCAGCAGCTTGGGGGGGGCGCGGGCCGAGCAGTACTTC. Residues: CASSLGGARAEQYF. This chain links TRBV7-6 with TRBJ2-7; D is possibly TRBD2 (7 bases). Germline V lookup: CDR1 SGHVS, CDR2 FNYEAQ. The germline V and J ends were trimmed by 3 bases and 6 bases, with 15 bases remaining between them. The CDR3 runs to 14 residues.

The J gene is TRBJ2-7, the V gene TRBV28; 12 bases match TRBD1. This CDR3 has 17 amino acids. J lost 3 bases, V lost 3 bases, and 9 bases had no gene match. CDR1 is MDHEN, CDR2 SYDVKM, per germline. CDR3 loop: CASSFPPGQGAFYEQYF. In DNA, the CDR3 is TGTGCCAGCAGTTTCCCACCGGGACAGGGGGCCTTCTACGAGCAGTACTTC.

V and J are TRBV11-2 and TRBJ2-2, with TRBD2 matching 13 bases. After removal of 3 bases from V and 8 bases from J, the junction contained 6 bases not matched to a gene. This CDR3 is 16 amino acids long. Germline V gene sequence: CDR1 SGHAT, CDR2 FQNNGV. The CDR3 loop is CASSLRGTSGIGELFF. CDR3 nucleotide sequence: TGTGCCAGCAGCTTGAGGGGGACTAGCGGGATTGGGGAGCTGTTTTTT.

The rearrangement links TRBV5-4 to TRBJ1-4; unclear D gene. The V end lost 4 bases, the J end lost 7 bases, and 11 bases lay between the germline ends. Per the germline V gene, CDR1 is SGHNT and CDR2 is YYREEE (reference sequence). The CDR3 extends over 13 amino acids. In nucleotides, the CDR3 is TGTGCCAGCAGCACCTGGGCTGGTGAAAAACTGTTTTTT. Translated, it gives CASSTWAGEKLFF.

The gene calls are TRBV28 and TRBJ2-7; a weak D match, TRBD1 (6 bases). Germline V gene lookup returns CDR1 MDHEN and CDR2 SYDVKM. Trimming pared 4 bases from V and 3 bases from J, leaving 16 bases between. The CDR3 is 15 residues long. The CDR3: CASSSPGTGHYEQYF. The CDR3 coding sequence is TGTGCCAGCAGTTCTCCGGGCACAGGGCACTACGAGCAGTACTTC.

The chain combines TRBV21-1 with TRBJ2-1. TRBV21-1 is deemed a pseudogene. This CDR3 region has 15 residues. The CDR3 sequence is CASSKDGASYNEQFF. For the CDR3, the DNA is TGTGCCAGCAGCAAGGACGGGGCGTCCTACAATGAGCAGTTCTTC.

J is TRBJ2-2 and V is TRBV7-8; weak D call: TRBD1 (6 bases). CDR3 length: 16 amino acids. Germline CDR1 is SGHVS and CDR2 is FQNEAQ. V dropped 1 base and J dropped 2 bases, with 11 bases sitting between them. The CDR3 nucleotides read TGTGCCAGCAGCTTAGGCAGACAGGTTAACACCGGGGAGCTGTTTTTT. Protein sequence: CASSLGRQVNTGELFF.

The V and J genes are TRBV18 and TRBJ1-2; the D is unclear. This CDR3 region has 16 residues. The germline V gene has CDR1 KGHSH and CDR2 LQKENI. The V gene lost 3 bases and the J gene lost 2 bases, with 16 bases spanning the gap. CDR3 sequence (DNA): TGTGCCAGCTCACCTAGTCTTGGACTGATAAACTATGGCTACACCTTC. It yields the protein CASSPSLGLINYGYTF.

V and J are TRBV7-9 and TRBJ1-1, with no clear D. Trimming removed 5 bases from V and 3 bases from J, with 7 bases in between. The germline V gene encodes CDR1 SEHNR and CDR2 FQNEAQ (reference sequence). The CDR3 totals 12 residues. CDR3 sequence: CASSRTDTEAFF. For the CDR3, the DNA is TGTGCCAGCAGCCGGACTGACACTGAAGCTTTCTTT.